The T cell receptor (beta chain) described here comes from a study of shared clonotypes between healthy human individuals. Broader study findings: Lower generation probabilities were found for non-shared clonotypes than for those shared by all four donors.

Concerning this clone: Its antigen is not identified.

The CDR3 covers 16 residues. CDR1 is SQVTM, CDR2 ANQGSEA, per germline. The V segment lost 4 bases and the J segment 3 bases; nucleotides outside the gene matches: 13. Clones were read by immunoSEQ multiplex PCR, and TCRdb kept only the in-frame ones, dropping some. This sample carries roughly 1,100,000 clones, 65% to 75% of them seen once, and the ten largest clones take around 1.4%. Sequencing was done on a sample of memory CD4+ T cells sorted from blood. Subset: CD45RA-negative fraction. The V call is TRBV29-1, the J call TRBJ2-3, with 7 bases fitting TRBD1. The receptor's source is a man aged 18 to 29 in good health. The CDR3 reads CSVAQVEGTATDTQYF. The DNA of the CDR3 is TGCAGCGTTGCCCAAGTGGAAGGGACAGCGACAGATACGCAGTATTTT.